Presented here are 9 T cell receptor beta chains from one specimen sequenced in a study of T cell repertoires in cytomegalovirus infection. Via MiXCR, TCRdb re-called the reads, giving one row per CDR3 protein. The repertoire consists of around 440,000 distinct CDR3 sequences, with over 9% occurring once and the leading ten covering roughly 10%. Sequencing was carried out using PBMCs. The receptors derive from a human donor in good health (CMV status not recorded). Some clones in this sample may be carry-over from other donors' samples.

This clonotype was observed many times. The CDR3 region has the DNA TGCGCCAGCGCCTCCACTAGCGGGGGTACAGATACGCAGTATTTT. Protein: CASASTSGGTDTQYF. The chain recombines TRBV5-1 with TRBJ2-3; 11 bases fit TRBD2. Losses at the gene ends were 7 bases for V and 3 bases for J; bases not matched to a gene: 7. Germline CDR1 reads SGHRS; CDR2 reads YFSETQ. The CDR3 has 15 residues.

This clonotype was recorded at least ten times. In DNA, the CDR3 is TGTGCCAGCAGCTTAGTGGCTAGCAGCTCCTACAATGAGCAGTTCTTC. The encoded protein is CASSLVASSSYNEQFF. The V and J genes are TRBV7-6 and TRBJ2-1; D possibly corresponds to TRBD2 (5 bases). CDR1 is SGHVS and CDR2 is FNYEAQ in the germline V gene. Between the trimmed V and J ends, which lost 1 base and 0 bases, there was a span of 10 bases. The CDR3 runs to 16 residues.

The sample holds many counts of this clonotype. The chain's CDR3 is CASSNKSTRRNEQFF. For the CDR3, the DNA is TGTGCCAGCAGCAACAAGTCGACTCGGCGGAATGAGCAGTTCTTC. V usage is TRBV14 and J usage is TRBJ2-1, with D uncertain. Germline assignment: CDR1 SGHDN and CDR2 FVKESK. CDR3 length equals 15 residues. V lost 5 bases and J lost 7, with 18 bases in between.

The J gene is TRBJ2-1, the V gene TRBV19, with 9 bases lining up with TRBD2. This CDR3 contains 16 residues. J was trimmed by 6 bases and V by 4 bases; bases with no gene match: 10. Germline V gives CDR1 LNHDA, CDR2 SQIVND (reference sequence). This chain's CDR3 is CASSNLAGDRGNEQFF. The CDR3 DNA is TGTGCCAGTAGTAATTTAGCGGGAGACCGTGGCAATGAGCAGTTCTTC. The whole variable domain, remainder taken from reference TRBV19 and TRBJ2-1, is DGGITQSPKYLFRKEGQNVTLSCEQNLNHDAMYWYRQDPGQGLRLIYYSQIVNDFQKGDIAEGYSVSREKKESFPLTVTSAQKNPTAFYLCASSNLAGDRGNEQFFGPGTRLTVL.

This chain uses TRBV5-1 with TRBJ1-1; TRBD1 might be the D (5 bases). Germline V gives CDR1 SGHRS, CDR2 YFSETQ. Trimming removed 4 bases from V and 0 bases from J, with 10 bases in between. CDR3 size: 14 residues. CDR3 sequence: CASSITTVNTEAFF. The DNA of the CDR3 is TGCGCCAGCAGCATTACGACAGTGAACACTGAAGCTTTCTTT.

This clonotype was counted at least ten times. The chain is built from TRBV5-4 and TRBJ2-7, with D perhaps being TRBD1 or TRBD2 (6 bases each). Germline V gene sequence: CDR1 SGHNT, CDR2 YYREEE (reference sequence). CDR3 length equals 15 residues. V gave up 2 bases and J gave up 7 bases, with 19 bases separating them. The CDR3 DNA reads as TGTGCCAGCAGCTTTAAGTTCGGGGGCCCCAGGGAGCAGTACTTC. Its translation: CASSFKFGGPREQYF.

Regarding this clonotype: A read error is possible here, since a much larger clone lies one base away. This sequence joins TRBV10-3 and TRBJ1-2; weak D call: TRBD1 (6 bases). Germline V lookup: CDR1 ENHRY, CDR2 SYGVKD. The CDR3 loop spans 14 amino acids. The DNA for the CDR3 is TGTGCCATCAATGAGCGAACAGGGAGCTATGGCTACACCTTC. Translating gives CAINERTGSYGYTF.

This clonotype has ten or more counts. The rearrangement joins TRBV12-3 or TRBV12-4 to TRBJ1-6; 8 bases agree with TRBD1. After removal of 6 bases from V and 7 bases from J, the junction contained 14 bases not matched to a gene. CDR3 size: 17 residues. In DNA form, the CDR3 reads TGTGCCAGCAGCCCCCTTACCGGGCAGGGGGCGAATTCACCCCTCCACTTT. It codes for CASSPLTGQGANSPLHF.

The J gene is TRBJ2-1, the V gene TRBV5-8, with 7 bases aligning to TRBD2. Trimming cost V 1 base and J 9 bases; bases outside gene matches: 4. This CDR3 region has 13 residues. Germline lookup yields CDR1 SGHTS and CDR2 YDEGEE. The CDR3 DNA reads TGTGCCAGCAGCTTGACTAGCGTTAGTGAGCAGTTCTTC. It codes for CASSLTSVSEQFF.